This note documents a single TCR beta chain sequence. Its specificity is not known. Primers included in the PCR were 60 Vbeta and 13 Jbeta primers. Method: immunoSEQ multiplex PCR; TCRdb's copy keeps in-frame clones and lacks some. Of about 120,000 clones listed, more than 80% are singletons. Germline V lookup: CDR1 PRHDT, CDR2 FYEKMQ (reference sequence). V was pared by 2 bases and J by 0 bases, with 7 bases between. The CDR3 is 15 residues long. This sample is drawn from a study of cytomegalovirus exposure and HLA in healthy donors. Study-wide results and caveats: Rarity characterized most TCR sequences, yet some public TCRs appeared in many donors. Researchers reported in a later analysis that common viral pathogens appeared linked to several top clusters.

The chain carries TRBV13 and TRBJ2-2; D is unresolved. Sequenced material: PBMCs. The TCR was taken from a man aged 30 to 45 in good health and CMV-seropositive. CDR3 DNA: TGTGCCAGCAGCTTAAGGCGGACGAACACCGGGGAGCTGTTTTTT. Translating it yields CASSLRRTNTGELFF.